Below, 20 T cell receptor beta chains from the same sample are listed, as sequenced in a study of T-cell reconstitution after alpha-beta-depleted transplantation in children. Unique molecular identifiers were incorporated into the prepared TCRbeta library. From the PCR reads, TCRdb called clonotypes with MiXCR, one entry per CDR3 protein. Of about 220,000 distinct CDR3 sequences listed, approximately 19% are singletons. Sequenced here: PBMCs, mostly from graft donor cells, sampled 360 days after TCRalphabeta/CD19-depleted stem cell transplant. The receptors here all came from a male patient aged 2-9 years who had a stem cell transplant for acute lymphoblastic leukemia, so the T cells may come from the graft donor.

CDR3 protein: CASSLVAGVEQYF. The CDR3 region has the DNA TGCGCCAGCAGCTTGGTTGCCGGGGTCGAGCAGTACTTC. This sequence joins TRBV5-1 and TRBJ2-7, with D perhaps TRBD2 (5 bases). CDR3 size: 13 residues. The V and J ends lost 0 bases and 6 bases respectively, with 10 bases between them. Germline-derived CDR1 and CDR2 are SGHRS and YFSETQ.

The chain employs TRBV25-1 and TRBJ2-3, with D hard to call. Germline V gene sequence: CDR1 MGHDK, CDR2 SYGVNS. V was shortened by 2 bases and J by 6 bases, with 18 bases between the two germline ends. The CDR3 runs to 16 residues. The CDR3 sequence: CASSEGSAALSDTQYF. The DNA for the CDR3 is TGTGCCAGCAGTGAAGGGTCGGCGGCCCTGTCGGATACGCAGTATTTT.

There are a few counts of this clonotype. The chain combines TRBV6-5 with TRBJ1-5; D call uncertain. The germline V gene has CDR1 MNHEY and CDR2 SVGAGI. Trimming pared 7 bases from V and 4 bases from J, leaving 14 bases between. The CDR3 totals 14 residues. The CDR3 here is CASTQTRENQPQHF. DNA of the CDR3: TGTGCCAGCACCCAAACCCGGGAGAATCAGCCCCAGCATTTT.

The chain is built from TRBV6-1 and TRBJ2-7; perhaps TRBD2 as D (6 bases). Germline V CDR1 and CDR2: MNHNS, SASEGT. This CDR3 has 15 residues. Between the trimmed V and J ends, which lost 4 bases and 4 bases, there was a span of 17 bases. The CDR3 protein is CASSAGVVPVYEQYF. In DNA form, the CDR3 reads TGTGCCAGCAGTGCGGGGGTCGTTCCCGTGTACGAGCAGTACTTC.

The chain employs TRBV25-1 and TRBJ2-1; D gene unclear. The length of the CDR3 is 14 residues. The V and J ends lost 7 bases and 2 bases respectively, with 12 bases between them. Germline V lookup: CDR1 MGHDK, CDR2 SYGVNS. The CDR3, as DNA: TGTGCCAGCACCGCTCCCGGACCCTACAATGAGCAGTTCTTC. It yields the protein CASTAPGPYNEQFF.

The chain uses TRBV29-1 and TRBJ1-2, with D possibly matching TRBD1 (5 bases). This CDR3 contains 14 residues. V was cut by 1 base and J by 3 bases, with 12 bases left in between. Germline CDR1 SQVTM, CDR2 ANQGSEA. CDR3 loop: CSVEAGTKDYGYTF. The CDR3 DNA reads as TGCAGCGTTGAAGCCGGGACGAAAGACTATGGCTACACCTTC.

The chain carries TRBV5-1 and TRBJ2-2, with 8 bases identical to TRBD1. The CDR3 runs to 17 residues. Germline CDR1 and CDR2: SGHRS and YFSETQ. J was trimmed by 4 bases and V by 1 base; bases with no gene match: 9. The CDR3: CASSLSPQGATTGELFF. CDR3 DNA: TGCGCCAGCAGCTTGAGTCCGCAGGGGGCGACCACCGGGGAGCTGTTTTTT.

This rearrangement joins TRBV11-1 to TRBJ2-1; 8 nucleotides line up with TRBD1. V lost 1 base and J lost 2; bases outside the gene matches: 10. The CDR3 consists of 18 residues. Per the germline V gene, CDR1 is SGHAT and CDR2 is FQDESV (reference sequence). The CDR3: CASSLGALYRGAYNEQFF. The CDR3 DNA sequence: TGTGCCAGCAGCTTAGGTGCGCTTTACAGGGGGGCCTACAATGAGCAGTTCTTC.

This clonotype turned up a few times. The chain links TRBV10-3 to TRBJ1-2, with 7 bases aligning to TRBD1. This CDR3 contains 14 residues. Germline V gene lookup returns CDR1 ENHRY and CDR2 SYGVKD. The junction had 12 bases not matched to a gene; V was cut back by 6 bases and J by 8 bases. The CDR3 coding sequence is TGTGCCATCAGGAGACAGGGACAGTCAGAAGGCTACACCTTC. Its protein is CAIRRQGQSEGYTF.

This chain uses TRBV5-1 with TRBJ2-1, with D possibly TRBD2 on 6 matching bases. Looked up from germline, CDR1 is SGHRS and CDR2 is YFSETQ. The V end lost 3 bases, the J end lost 6 bases, and 16 bases lay between the germline ends. The CDR3 sequence is 15 residues long. DNA of the CDR3: TGCGCCAGCAGCTCCGAAGGGACTGCCGTCAATGAGCAGTTCTTC. Translated: CASSSEGTAVNEQFF.

The chain carries TRBV29-1 and TRBJ2-3; D gene ambiguous. With 4 bases removed from V and 4 bases from J, the gap between germline ends came to 9 bases. The CDR3 is 12 amino acids. CDR1 is SQVTM and CDR2 is ANQGSEA in the germline V gene. CDR3 DNA: TGCAGCGTTGCCTCAGGTCCAGATACGCAGTATTTT. It is translated as CSVASGPDTQYF.

This clonotype was seen more than once but under ten times. This chain joins TRBV18 and TRBJ2-7; D remains ambiguous. The CDR3 contains 14 residues. The germline V and J ends were trimmed by 3 bases and 3 bases, with 12 bases remaining between them. Per germline, CDR1 KGHSH and CDR2 LQKENI. The CDR3 DNA reads as TGTGCCAGCTCACCGGCGAACTCTATCTACGAGCAGTACTTC. This translates into CASSPANSIYEQYF.

The CDR3 DNA reads as TGTGCCAGCAGCCAGGAGTATCGTAAACACAATGAGCAGTTCTTC. This encodes CASSQEYRKHNEQFF. The V gene is TRBV7-6, the J gene TRBJ2-1; D gene ambiguous. V dropped 5 bases and J dropped 5 bases, with 16 bases sitting between them. The germline V gene encodes CDR1 SGHVS and CDR2 FNYEAQ. The length of the CDR3 is 15 residues. Combining the CDR3 with reference TRBV7-6 and TRBJ2-1 gives the whole variable domain GAGVSQSPRYKVTKRGQDVALRCDPISGHVSLYWYRQALGQGPEFLTYFNYEAQQDKSGLPNDRFSAERPEGSISTLTIQRTEQRDSAMYRCASSQEYRKHNEQFFGPGTRLTVL.

The V gene is TRBV11-3, the J gene TRBJ2-1; D may be TRBD1 (6 bases). Germline-derived CDR1 and CDR2 are SGHNT and YENEEA. The CDR3 covers 18 residues. The V gene lost 1 base and the J gene lost 0 bases, with 16 bases spanning the gap. CDR3: CASSLVVQGPSSYNEQFF. DNA for the CDR3: TGTGCCAGCAGCTTAGTCGTACAGGGACCTAGCTCCTACAATGAGCAGTTCTTC. Full variable domain (missing parts from reference TRBV11-3 and TRBJ2-1): EAGVVQSPRYKIIEKKQPVAFWCNPISGHNTLYWYLQNLGQGPELLIRYENEEAVDDSQLPKDRFSAERLKGVDSTLKIQPAELGDSAVYLCASSLVVQGPSSYNEQFFGPGTRLTVL.

The chain combines TRBV29-1 with TRBJ2-1, with TRBD1 as a possible D gene (6 bases). Germline V lookup: CDR1 SQVTM, CDR2 ANQGSEA. The CDR3 is 13 amino acids. The ends were cut back, 8 bases at V and 6 bases at J, with 17 bases in the middle. The DNA of the CDR3 is TGCAGCAAAACTGGGGGCGCGTCCAATGAGCAGTTCTTC. Protein sequence: CSKTGGASNEQFF.

The chain recombines TRBV27 with TRBJ2-7, with D hard to call. Germline values: CDR1 MNHEY, CDR2 SMNVEV (reference sequence). Trimming shortened V by 2 bases and J by 2 bases, and 7 bases separated the two germline ends. The CDR3 spans 13 residues. This chain's CDR3 is CASSLDTTYEQYF. The CDR3 DNA reads TGTGCCAGCAGTTTAGACACCACCTACGAGCAGTACTTC.

V gene TRBV9 combines with J gene TRBJ2-1; tentative D call: TRBD1 (6 bases). CDR3 size: 14 residues. Germline CDR1 and CDR2: SGDLS and YYNGEE. V lost 0 bases, J lost 7 bases, and 11 bases lay in between. The CDR3 nucleotides read TGTGCCAGCAGCGTAGAAAACAGGGATAATGAGCAGTTCTTC. Its translation is CASSVENRDNEQFF.

This chain connects TRBV9 to TRBJ2-2; possibly TRBD2 for D (6 bases). This CDR3 comprises 12 residues. Per the germline V gene, CDR1 is SGDLS and CDR2 is YYNGEE. Trimming pared 3 bases from V and 6 bases from J, leaving 6 bases between. The CDR3 nucleotides read TGTGCCAGCAGCGGACTAGCCGGGGAGCTGTTTTTT. This encodes CASSGLAGELFF.

The chain joins TRBV5-1 to TRBJ1-1, with a tentative D call TRBD1 (5 bases). Trimming stripped 4 bases from V and 0 bases from J, with 16 bases between. Per germline, CDR1 SGHRS and CDR2 YFSETQ. CDR3 size: 16 residues. DNA for the CDR3: TGCGCCAGCAGCCTCCCGGCTCGGACACTGAACACTGAAGCTTTCTTT. It is translated as CASSLPARTLNTEAFF.

This clonotype was found a few times. The V and J genes are TRBV18 and TRBJ2-3; D is uncertain. CDR3 length: 16 residues. V was clipped by 0 bases and J by 2 bases, with 12 bases between them. Germline values: CDR1 KGHSH, CDR2 LQKENI. Here the CDR3 reads CASSPPPLGLTDTQYF. DNA of the CDR3: TGTGCCAGCTCACCACCACCTCTTGGCCTCACAGATACGCAGTATTTT.